In this sample, the clone carrying this T cell receptor beta chain turned up many times. Its antigen remains unknown. TCRdb reprocessed the RT-PCR reads with MiXCR, giving one entry per CDR3 protein. The profile shows fewer than 750,000 distinct CDR3 sequences, less than 15% of them singletons. The data were obtained in a study of response to subunit inactivated influenza vaccine. Study-level points and caveats: Authors suggested seasonal influenza vaccinations each recruit few new T cells.

The germline V gene encodes CDR1 SEHNR and CDR2 FQNEAQ (reference sequence). The CDR3 contains 15 residues. J lost 7 bases, V lost 1 base, and 6 bases had no gene match. The material was PBMCs from blood, obtained about 12 days after vaccination. This chain joins TRBV7-9 and TRBJ2-1; the match to TRBD2 covers 8 bases. This sequence originates from a man aged 50 to 59 who received an inactivated influenza vaccine. The CDR3, as DNA: TGTGCCAGCAGCTTAGGTGGGGGACTAGTAAATGAGCAGTTCTTC. This gives the protein CASSLGGGLVNEQFF.